This is a list of T cell receptor beta chains from one sample in a study of cytomegalovirus exposure and HLA in healthy donors. Only in-frame clones appear in the TCRdb table, and some are missing; sequencing was by immunoSEQ multiplex PCR. The sample records tens of thousands of clones, 90% to 97% being singletons. The sample consisted of PBMCs. The receptors were sampled from a man aged 18 to 29 in good health and CMV-seronegative. Each CDR3 is given with its conserved first and last residue. The D gene is left open where the match is weak. Clone size is shown for a subset of rows, as once, few, many or a class of expanded clone.

>.|TRBV7-2|TRBJ2-4|.
TGTGCCAGCAGCACCACAGGAAATCTTAAAAACATTCAGTACTTC
CASSTTGNLKNIQYF
>.|TRBV13|TRBJ2-2|.
TGTGCCAGCAGCTTAGGGGAGGCCGGGGAGCTGTTTTTT
CASSLGEAGELFF
>TRBD1|TRBV10-3|TRBJ1-4|.
TGTGCCATCAGTGAGTGGGGACAGGGGAATGAAAAACTGTTTTTT
CAISEWGQGNEKLFF
>.|TRBV10-3|TRBJ2-1|.
TGTGCCATCAGTCCTAGCACCCACAATGAGCAGTTCTTC
CAISPSTHNEQFF
>.|TRBV2|TRBJ1-5|.
TGTGCCAGCAGTGGTTCACAGGCGATCAATCAGCCCCAGCATTTT
CASSGSQAINQPQHF
>.|TRBV4-1|TRBJ2-3|.
TGCGCCAGCAGCCAAGCCAGAGATACGCAGTATTTT
CASSQARDTQYF
>TRBD2|TRBV4-1|TRBJ2-3|.
TGCGCCAGCAGCCAAGATAGGGGCGTTGTCACAGCGGGAGGGCCCGGGCATACGCAGTATTTT
CASSQDRGVVTAGGPGHTQYF
>.|TRBV28|TRBJ2-2|.
TGTGCCAGCACAGGGTTAAACACCGGGGAGCTGTTTTTT
CASTGLNTGELFF
>TRBD2|TRBV11-2|TRBJ2-2|.
TGTGCCAGCAGCCTAATAGCGGGAGTGGGCACCGGGGAGCTGTTTTTT
CASSLIAGVGTGELFF
>TRBD2|TRBV6-5|TRBJ2-1|.
TGTGCCAGCAGCCCCGGGCGGGGGACTTTCAATGAGCAGTTCTTC
CASSPGRGTFNEQFF
>TRBD2|TRBV27|TRBJ2-3|.
TGTGCCAGCAGTACTTGGACTAGCGGGAGACTAGATACGCAGTATTTT
CASSTWTSGRLDTQYF
>TRBD1|TRBV7-8|TRBJ2-7|.
TGTGCCAGCGCAAGGGACAGGGGGTCGTTCCACGAGCAGTACTTC
CASARDRGSFHEQYF
>.|TRBV27|TRBJ1-3|.
TGTGCCAGCAGTTTATCCGGGGGACCTGGAAACACCATATATTTT
CASSLSGGPGNTIYF
>TRBD2|TRBV25-1|TRBJ2-1|.
TGTGCCAGCAGTGGGCCTAGCGGGATCTCCTACAATGAGCAGTTCTTC
CASSGPSGISYNEQFF
>.|TRBV2|TRBJ2-4|.
TGTGCCAGCAGTCTAGCCAAAAACATTCAGTACTTC
CASSLAKNIQYF
>TRBD1|TRBV28|TRBJ2-7|.
TGTGCCAGCAGTTCACCCGGTGAACAGGGGGCTCACGAGCAGTACTTC
CASSSPGEQGAHEQYF
>.|TRBV11-2|TRBJ1-4|.
TGTGCCAGCAGCTCTATATCTGCTGCCGGGAATCTAGTTTTT
CASSSISAAGNLVF
>TRBD1|TRBV27|TRBJ2-7|once
TGTGCCAGCAGTCCGATGACAGGGATTAGCTCCTACGAGCAGTACTTC
CASSPMTGISSYEQYF
>.|TRBV27|TRBJ2-1|.
TGTGCCAGCAGTTTATCGCAGTCTTCCTACAATGAGCAGTTCTTC
CASSLSQSSYNEQFF
>TRBD2|TRBV28|TRBJ2-1|.
TGTGCCACGGCAGGGACTAGCTCCTACAATGAGCAGTTCTTC
CATAGTSSYNEQFF
>.|TRBV28|TRBJ1-5|.
TGTGCCAGCGACACAGGCAATCAGCCCCAGCATTTT
CASDTGNQPQHF
>.|TRBV27|TRBJ1-2|.
TGTGCCAGCAGTTTCCGACGGGATTATGGCTACACCTTC
CASSFRRDYGYTF
>TRBD2|TRBV6-5|TRBJ2-1|.
TGTGCCAGCAGTTCACTAGCGGGAGAAATCAATGAGCAGTTCTTC
CASSSLAGEINEQFF
>.|TRBV28|TRBJ1-5|.
TGTGCCAGCAGCCTCTTTGGGCAGGGTAATCAGCCCCAGCATTTT
CASSLFGQGNQPQHF
>TRBD2|TRBV4-1|TRBJ2-7|.
TGCGCCAGCAGCCAAGATCAGCGGGAGGGTTACGAGCAGTACTTC
CASSQDQREGYEQYF
>TRBD1|TRBV28|TRBJ2-7|.
TGTGCCAGCAGTTCGGAACCAAGGGACAGGACCTACGAGCAGTACTTC
CASSSEPRDRTYEQYF
>.|TRBV27|TRBJ2-7|.
TGTGCCAGCAGTCCCTCCGGACAGTCCTACGAGCAGTACTTC
CASSPSGQSYEQYF
>TRBD1|TRBV29-1|TRBJ1-1|.
TGCAGCGCGAGGACAGGACAGGGGTCTGAAGCTTTCTTT
CSARTGQGSEAFF
>.|TRBV6-6|TRBJ2-2|.
TGTGCCAGCAGACTACTGACTGACACCGGGGAGCTGTTTTTT
CASRLLTDTGELFF